Presented here are 29 T cell receptor beta chains from one specimen sequenced in a study of cytomegalovirus exposure and HLA in healthy donors. Primers for the PCR totalled 60 Vbeta and 13 Jbeta. The assay was immunoSEQ multiplex PCR, and TCRdb's table has in-frame clones only and misses some. The data show around 140,000 clones, roughly 77% seen once. The sequenced material came from PBMCs. All receptors derive from a male donor in good health and CMV-seronegative.

The CDR3 DNA reads as TGTGCCAGCAGCCAACCTAATCAGCCCCAGCATTTT. The encoded protein is CASSQPNQPQHF. The chain uses TRBV4-2 and TRBJ1-5, with unresolved D. Germline V gene lookup returns CDR1 LGHNA and CDR2 YNFKEQ. The CDR3 contains 12 residues. V lost 2 bases, J lost 4 bases, and 3 bases lay in between.

The chain links TRBV6-4 to TRBJ2-2; D perhaps matches TRBD2 (5 bases). The CDR3 extends over 15 amino acids. V was shortened by 0 bases and J by 1 base, with 6 bases between the two germline ends. Germline values: CDR1 MRHNA, CDR2 SNTAGT. In DNA, the CDR3 is TGTGCCAGCAGTGACTCCAGCGGGAACACCGGGGAGCTGTTTTTT. Amino acids: CASSDSSGNTGELFF.

The CDR3 region is CASRLVNGSGNTIYF. DNA for the CDR3: TGTGCAAGTCGCTTAGTTAACGGTTCTGGAAACACCATATATTTT. The chain couples TRBV12-2 to TRBJ1-3. TRBV12-2 is shown as a pseudogene. This CDR3 spans 15 amino acids.

The V call is TRBV13, the J call TRBJ1-2; D is uncertain. Germline lookup yields CDR1 PRHDT and CDR2 FYEKMQ (reference sequence). Trimming left V 0 bases short and J 6 bases short, with 5 bases between. This CDR3 is built from 12 residues. The CDR3 DNA reads as TGTGCCAGCAGCTTAGGGGAGGATGGCTACACCTTC. This sequence encodes CASSLGEDGYTF. The complete variable domain, with remaining parts taken from reference TRBV13 and TRBJ1-2, reads AAGVIQSPRHLIKEKRETATLKCYPIPRHDTVYWYQQGPGQDPQFLISFYEKMQSDKGSIPDRFSAQQFSDYHSELNMSSLELGDSALYFCASSLGEDGYTFGSGTRLTVV.

This chain joins TRBV6-6 and TRBJ2-7, with D tentatively TRBD1 (5 bases). V lost 7 bases to trimming and J lost 2 bases, with 15 bases between them. Germline V CDR1 and CDR2: MNHNY, SVGAGI (reference sequence). This CDR3 contains 14 residues. The CDR3 DNA is TGTGCCAGCACCGAAAGGCAGGGTACCTACGAGCAGTACTTC. Its translation: CASTERQGTYEQYF.

This clone was observed a handful of times. The chain uses TRBV5-1 and TRBJ2-1; 7 bases fit TRBD2. CDR1 and CDR2 from the germline V gene are SGHRS and YFSETQ. With 4 bases clipped from V and 5 bases from J, the junction kept 12 bases outside the gene matches. The CDR3 is 16 residues long. CDR3: CASSQIAGQQNNEQFF. CDR3 bases: TGCGCCAGCAGCCAAATAGCGGGCCAACAAAACAATGAGCAGTTCTTC.

The chain couples TRBV7-3 to TRBJ2-1, with 9 bases that match TRBD2. This CDR3 is built from 15 residues. Germline CDR1 and CDR2: SGHTA and FQGTGA. Losses at the gene ends were 3 bases for V and 5 bases for J; bases not matched to a gene: 5. DNA of the CDR3: TGTGCCAGCAGCTTTATGAGCGGGGGGAACAATGAGCAGTTCTTC. Translating gives CASSFMSGGNNEQFF. Variable domain in full (rest from reference TRBV7-3 and TRBJ2-1): GAGVSQTPSNKVTEKGKYVELRCDPISGHTALYWYRQSLGQGPEFLIYFQGTGAADDSGLPNDRFFAVRPEGSVSTLKIQRTERGDSAVYLCASSFMSGGNNEQFFGPGTRLTVL.

The V gene is TRBV4-1, the J gene TRBJ2-7, with 9 bases that match TRBD1. This CDR3 region has 14 residues. Per the germline V gene, CDR1 is MGHRA and CDR2 is YSYEKL. Germline trimming cut 5 bases from V and 6 bases from J; bases unmatched to any gene: 8. The CDR3 reads CASSRGQGDGEQYF. DNA for the CDR3: TGCGCCAGCAGCAGGGGACAGGGTGACGGCGAGCAGTACTTC.

This chain links TRBV11-2 with TRBJ2-4, with TRBD1 matching over 12 bases. The V segment lost 6 bases and the J segment 7 bases; nucleotides outside the gene matches: 7. The CDR3 consists of 15 residues. CDR1 and CDR2 (germline): SGHAT, FQNNGV. DNA for the CDR3: TGTGCCAGCAGGAAGGCCGGGACAGGGGGCAACATTCAGTACTTC. Protein product: CASRKAGTGGNIQYF.

The genes are TRBV9 and TRBJ2-2; 9 bases match TRBD1. The CDR3 sequence is 16 residues long. Trimming removed 4 bases from V and 7 bases from J; junction bases left unmatched: 11. The germline CDR1 and CDR2 sequences are SGDLS and YYNGEE. CDR3 loop: CASSPRTGVMIGELFF. The CDR3 DNA follows: TGTGCCAGCAGCCCACGGACAGGGGTAATGATCGGGGAGCTGTTTTTT.

V gene TRBV6-4 combines with J gene TRBJ2-2, with TRBD1 matching 8 bases. CDR1 and CDR2 from the germline V gene are MRHNA and SNTAGT. V lost 6 bases and J lost 3; bases outside the gene matches: 3. The CDR3 loop spans 14 amino acids. CDR3 residues: CASRGQGDTGELFF. The CDR3 DNA is TGTGCCAGCAGAGGACAGGGCGACACCGGGGAGCTGTTTTTT.

This clone has only a few counts. The chain carries TRBV25-1 and TRBJ1-2, with TRBD1 matching 7 bases. Germline V gives CDR1 MGHDK, CDR2 SYGVNS. J gave up 4 bases and V 7 bases, and 12 bases lay outside the gene matches. The CDR3 extends over 15 amino acids. CDR3 DNA sequence: TGTGCCAGCACAGCCGGGACAGCCTCCTTCTATGGCTACACCTTC. This sequence encodes CASTAGTASFYGYTF.

The V gene is TRBV2, the J gene TRBJ1-2; possibly TRBD1 for D (5 bases). The CDR3 covers 15 residues. Germline V gives CDR1 SNHLY, CDR2 FYNNEI. Trimming took off 6 bases at V and 2 bases at J, with 16 bases between the two ends. CDR3 loop: CASSERARGNYGYTF. CDR3 DNA: TGTGCCAGCAGCGAACGGGCCCGGGGGAACTATGGCTACACCTTC.

A few counts support this clone. V gene TRBV9 combines with J gene TRBJ2-7; possible D gene TRBD2, 6 bases. This CDR3 spans 17 amino acids. V was clipped by 0 bases and J by 6 bases, with 22 bases between them. Germline V CDR1 and CDR2: SGDLS, YYNGEE. CDR3 amino acids: CASSVEDLGLSGGEQYF. CDR3 bases: TGTGCCAGCAGCGTAGAGGATTTGGGGCTCTCCGGGGGCGAGCAGTACTTC.

The J gene is TRBJ2-2, the V gene TRBV5-1; 9 nucleotides align to TRBD1. The trim removed 4 bases at V and 6 bases at J, leaving 4 bases unmatched. The CDR3 runs 14 residues. Per germline, CDR1 SGHRS and CDR2 YFSETQ. CDR3 loop: CASSAGTGPGELFF. The DNA of the CDR3 is TGCGCCAGCAGCGCCGGGACAGGGCCCGGGGAGCTGTTTTTT.

V usage is TRBV7-6 and J usage is TRBJ1-5; TRBD1 matches 11 bases. The V segment lost 5 bases and the J segment 6 bases; nucleotides outside the gene matches: 3. The CDR3 sequence is 14 residues long. CDR1 is SGHVS and CDR2 is FNYEAQ in the germline V gene. CDR3: CASSPGTGGQPQHF. The CDR3 nucleotides are TGTGCCAGCAGCCCCGGGACAGGGGGTCAGCCCCAGCATTTT.

Remarks on this clone: Germline and junction disagree at one end, which may indicate a read error. CDR3 residues: CASSQGDRSKNSQYF. For the CDR3, the DNA is TGCGCCAGCAGCCAGGGGGACAGAAGCAAAAACAGTCAGTACTTC. J is TRBJ2-4 and V is TRBV4-1, with TRBD1 matching 7 bases. This CDR3 is 15 amino acids long. Germline loops: CDR1 MGHRA, CDR2 YSYEKL.

The J gene is TRBJ2-1, the V gene TRBV18; D might be TRBD1 (5 bases). CDR3 length: 13 amino acids. CDR1 and CDR2 (germline): KGHSH, LQKENI. Trimming stripped 3 bases from V and 8 bases from J, with 11 bases between. The chain's CDR3 is CASSPGQGDEQFF. The CDR3 region has the DNA TGTGCCAGCTCACCGGGGCAGGGCGATGAGCAGTTCTTC.

For the CDR3, the DNA is TGTGCCACTAGCGGCGGCCCTAGCACAGATACGCAGTATTTT. Protein: CATSGGPSTDTQYF. V gene TRBV2 combines with J gene TRBJ2-3; 7 nucleotides match TRBD2. Unmatched junction bases numbered 7, after V lost 10 bases and J lost 0 bases. The CDR3 has 14 residues. Per germline, CDR1 SNHLY and CDR2 FYNNEI.

V gene TRBV4-2 combines with J gene TRBJ2-7, with TRBD2 matching 13 bases. Germline V gene lookup returns CDR1 LGHNA and CDR2 YNFKEQ. V lost 0 bases and J lost 6; bases outside the gene matches: 5. The length of the CDR3 is 16 residues. CDR3 residues: CASSQDPLAGGFEQYF. Written as DNA, the CDR3 is TGTGCCAGCAGCCAAGATCCACTAGCGGGAGGGTTCGAGCAGTACTTC.

The gene calls are TRBV21-1 and TRBJ1-1. TRBV21-1 is classified as a pseudogene. The CDR3 covers 15 residues. The CDR3 spells CASSKGGEGNTEAFF. The CDR3 DNA is TGTGCCAGCAGCAAAGGCGGAGAAGGGAACACTGAAGCTTTCTTT.

The V and J genes are TRBV27 and TRBJ2-1; unclear D gene. The CDR3 sequence is 14 residues long. Trimming took 7 bases from V and 0 from J, leaving 10 bases between them. CDR1 and CDR2 (germline): MNHEY, SMNVEV (reference sequence). The CDR3 nucleotides are TGTGCCAGCACCCGCCTAAGCTCCTACAATGAGCAGTTCTTC. It yields the protein CASTRLSSYNEQFF.

CDR3 in amino acids: CASSQQGLQGEQFF. DNA for the CDR3: TGCGCCAGCAGCCAACAGGGGTTGCAGGGTGAGCAGTTCTTC. The chain carries TRBV4-1 and TRBJ2-1, with D possibly matching TRBD1 (6 bases). The V end lost 2 bases, the J end lost 9 bases, and 14 bases lay between the germline ends. The CDR3 is made up of 14 amino acids. Germline V gene sequence: CDR1 MGHRA, CDR2 YSYEKL.

The chain joins TRBV9 to TRBJ1-2; 9 bases map to TRBD1. Germline V gene data show CDR1 as SGDLS and CDR2 as YYNGEE. J gave up 3 bases and V 3 bases, and 3 bases lay outside the gene matches. This CDR3 has 14 amino acids. The CDR3 DNA reads as TGTGCCAGCAGCGAGGGGGACAGGGACTATGGCTACACCTTC. This translates into CASSEGDRDYGYTF.

The rearrangement uses TRBV6-5 and TRBJ2-7, with D unresolved. Trimming removed 5 bases at V and 5 bases at J, with 13 bases between. CDR1 and CDR2 (germline): MNHEY, SVGAGI. The CDR3 runs 13 residues. The CDR3 protein is CASSRNQNHEQYF. CDR3 sequence (DNA): TGTGCCAGCAGTCGAAACCAGAACCACGAGCAGTACTTC.

This clone was detected once. The chain links TRBV11-2 to TRBJ2-1; 12 bases match TRBD2. V shed 1 base, J shed 9 bases, and the junction held 10 bases outside the gene matches. This CDR3 is 17 amino acids long. CDR1 and CDR2 (germline): SGHAT, FQNNGV. The CDR3 loop reads CASSLGGPSGRAGEQFF. The CDR3, as DNA: TGTGCCAGCAGCTTAGGAGGGCCTAGCGGGAGGGCCGGTGAGCAGTTCTTC.

The chain joins TRBV7-8 to TRBJ2-1, with 8 bases matching TRBD2. This CDR3 region has 16 residues. Germline V gene data show CDR1 as SGHVS and CDR2 as FQNEAQ. Trimming at V came to 5 bases and at J to 1 base, leaving 7 bases not matched to a gene. The CDR3 DNA reads as TGTGCCAGCAGCACGCAGCGGGGGAGTTCCTACAATGAGCAGTTCTTC. It encodes CASSTQRGSSYNEQFF.

This clone was observed a single time. This CDR3 is CASSVYTGAYDYGYTF. CDR3 nucleotide sequence: TGTGCCAGCAGCGTGTATACAGGGGCTTACGACTATGGCTACACCTTC. V is TRBV7-2 and J is TRBJ1-2, with 7 nucleotides matching TRBD1. The CDR3 extends over 16 amino acids. Per germline, CDR1 SGHTA and CDR2 FQGNSA. Unmatched junction bases numbered 12, after V lost 5 bases and J lost 3 bases.

The chain couples TRBV9 to TRBJ2-1; D ambiguous. The CDR3 has 15 amino acids. V dropped 0 bases and J dropped 4 bases, with 11 bases sitting between them. Germline V gives CDR1 SGDLS, CDR2 YYNGEE. The CDR3 loop is CASSVGASFYNEQFF. The CDR3 DNA is TGTGCCAGCAGCGTAGGGGCGTCCTTTTACAATGAGCAGTTCTTC.